Below, one TCR beta chain is given with its context. The CDR3 runs to 14 residues. The germline V and J ends were trimmed by 3 bases and 0 bases, with 7 bases remaining between them. The germline gives CDR1 MNHEY, CDR2 SMNVEV (reference sequence). As handled by the study authors: It was from reference gene primer amplification that nucleated cell counts were estimated. Repertoires were generated with immunoSEQ multiplex PCR, while TCRdb's copy carries only in-frame clones and drops some. The D gene and trimming were derived from the DNA, and the V and J assignments and clone size from that table. The repertoire holds approximately 140,000 clones, with 80% to 90% as singletons. The source of the sample is a study of blood T cell repertoires in COVID-19. Study-level background: The cDNA or gDNA used as material had been derived from T cells, B-cell-depleted T cells, or PBMCs.

The sample consisted of peripheral blood. The TCR sequence derives from a man aged 50 to 60 with active or convalescent COVID-19. V is TRBV27 and J is TRBJ2-3; D is undetermined. Written as DNA, the CDR3 is TGTGCCAGCAGTTTTGCGTTTAGCACAGATACGCAGTATTTT. The encoded protein is CASSFAFSTDTQYF.